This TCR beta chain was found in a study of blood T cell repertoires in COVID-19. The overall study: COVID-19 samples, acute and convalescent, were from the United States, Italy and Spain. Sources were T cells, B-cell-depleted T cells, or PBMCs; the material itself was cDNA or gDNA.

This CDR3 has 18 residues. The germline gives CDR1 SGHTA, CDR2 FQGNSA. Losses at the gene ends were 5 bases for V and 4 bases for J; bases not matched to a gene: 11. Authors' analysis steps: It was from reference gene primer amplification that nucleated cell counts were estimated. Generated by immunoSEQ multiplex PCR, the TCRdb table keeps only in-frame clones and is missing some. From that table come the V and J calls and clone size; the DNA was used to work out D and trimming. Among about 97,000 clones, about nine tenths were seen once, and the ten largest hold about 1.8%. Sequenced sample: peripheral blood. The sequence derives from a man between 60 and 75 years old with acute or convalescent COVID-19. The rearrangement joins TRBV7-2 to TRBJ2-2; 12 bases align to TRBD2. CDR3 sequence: CASSPRTSGVPGTGELFF. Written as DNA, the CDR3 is TGTGCCAGCAGCCCCCGGACTAGCGGGGTTCCAGGCACCGGGGAGCTGTTTTTT.